The present TCR beta chain was sequenced within a study of regulatory T cells in long-lasting Graves disease. Time point defined: newly diagnosed GD, antithyroid drugs for less than 3 months. From RNA extracted from PBMCs, the TCR library was made. Arm-PCR with iRepertoire HTBI primers amplified the CDR3 regions for these TCR beta libraries. Each CDR3 protein gets one entry after TCRdb re-called the multiplex PCR reads with MiXCR. The sample lists 450,000 to 700,000 distinct CDR3 sequences; roughly 14% were seen once. General observations from the study: Accuracy was possibly reduced by small sample size.

As regards this clonotype: What it recognizes is unknown.

Germline trimming cut 2 bases from V and 5 bases from J; bases unmatched to any gene: 5. CDR3 size: 15 residues. The germline gives CDR1 SEHNR, CDR2 FQNEAQ (reference sequence). The sample was also linked to a second study, of T cells in Graves' hyperthyroidism and ophthalmopathy.

This sample comprised peripheral blood mononuclear cells (PBMCs), obtained at new diagnosis, from a patient treated with antithyroid drugs. This chain uses TRBV7-9 with TRBJ1-1, with 10 bases lining up with TRBD1. The sequence was obtained from a man aged 25 to 40 with Graves disease. CDR3 protein: CASSLWTGGGTEAFF. Here the CDR3 DNA reads TGTGCCAGCAGCTTATGGACAGGGGGGGGGACTGAAGCTTTCTTT.